Listed below are T cell receptor beta chains from one sample, sequenced in a study of PD-L1 blockade in urothelial cancer. Method: immunoSEQ multiplex PCR; TCRdb's copy keeps in-frame clones and lacks some. This sample carries 35,000 to 40,000 clones, 86% of them seen once, and the ten largest clones take about 23%. This sample comprised PBMCs, obtained around atezolizumab (anti-PD-L1) treatment. The source of these receptors is a man in his sixties with urothelial cancer. Each CDR3 is given with its conserved first and last residue. A D gene is named only where the DNA matches it firmly. Not all rows give a size; the values are once, few, many and, for expanded clones, a class.

J,D,V,size,DNA,CDR3
TRBJ2-3,NA,TRBV5-8,NA,TGTGCCAGCAGGCCTCGGACAGTTAGCACAGATACGCAGTATTTT,CASRPRTVSTDTQYF
TRBJ2-1,NA,TRBV19,NA,TGTGCCAGTAGTATAGGGGCAGCCTACAATGAGCAGTTCTTC,CASSIGAAYNEQFF
TRBJ2-1,TRBD2,TRBV7-3,NA,TGTGCCAGCAGCTTCCCTAGCGGGGGGGCCGATGAGCAGTTCTTC,CASSFPSGGADEQFF
TRBJ2-1,NA,TRBV4-1,NA,TGCGCCAGCAGCCTTTCCGGGGGTAGGGGCTCCTACAATGAGCAGTTCTTC,CASSLSGGRGSYNEQFF
TRBJ2-5,TRBD2,TRBV19,NA,TGTGCCAGTAGTATAGAACTTGGACGGGAGGCGACCCAGTACTTC,CASSIELGREATQYF
TRBJ1-1,NA,TRBV6-6,few,TGTGCCAGCAGCTCTGGGGGGGATGAAGCTTTCTTT,CASSSGGDEAFF
TRBJ2-3,TRBD2,TRBV5-1,NA,TGCGCCAGCAGCCAATTTAGCGGGATGGTTACAGATACGCAGTATTTT,CASSQFSGMVTDTQYF
TRBJ2-7,TRBD1,TRBV15,once,TGTGCCACCAGGCGGACAGGGGCGCCCTACGAGCAGTACTTC,CATRRTGAPYEQYF
TRBJ2-5,NA,TRBV2,NA,TGTGCCAGCAGTAGCGTCCAAGAGACCCAGTACTTC,CASSSVQETQYF
TRBJ2-3,TRBD2,TRBV15,NA,TGTGCCACCAGCAGAGATCATGGGGGGGGAACAGATACGCAGTATTTT,CATSRDHGGGTDTQYF
TRBJ2-3,TRBD1,TRBV2,once,TGTGCCAGCAGTCGGGACAGGGGCACAGATACGCAGTATTTT,CASSRDRGTDTQYF
TRBJ2-3,TRBD2,TRBV13,once,TGTGCCAGCAGCTTACTGACCGGGGGGATAACAGATACGCAGTATTTT,CASSLLTGGITDTQYF
TRBJ2-1,NA,TRBV9,NA,TGTGCCAGCAGCCCCCACGGACAGCCCTCCTCTGGGCAGTTCTTC,CASSPHGQPSSGQFF
TRBJ1-1,NA,TRBV7-2,NA,TGTGCCAGCAGCTTCGAGGGGGCTGAAGCTTTCTTT,CASSFEGAEAFF
TRBJ2-2,TRBD2,TRBV9,NA,TGTGCCAGCAGCGTAGTAGCGGGGGGGTTAGTTGCCGGGGAGCTGTTTTTT,CASSVVAGGLVAGELFF
TRBJ1-2,NA,TRBV27,once,TGTGCCAGCAGTTCTATAGCCAGCAATATTAGGGGCTACACCTTC,CASSSIASNIRGYTF
TRBJ1-1,NA,TRBV5-4,once,TGTGCCAGCAGCTTGGACAGGGATACTGAAGCTTTCTTT,CASSLDRDTEAFF
TRBJ2-2,NA,TRBV29-1,few,TGCAGCGCCGCCCAGGGTGTCACCGGGGAGCTGTTTTTT,CSAAQGVTGELFF
TRBJ2-4,NA,TRBV6-6,NA,TGTGCCAGCAGTACGGACAGCCCTAACAAAAACATTCAGTACTTC,CASSTDSPNKNIQYF
TRBJ2-7,NA,TRBV5-4,NA,TGTGCCAGCAGCCCTTCCGGGGGATCTTACGAGCAGTACTTC,CASSPSGGSYEQYF
TRBJ2-6,NA,TRBV5-1,NA,TGCGCCAGCAGCGGGGCTGCTGGGGCCAACGTCCTGACTTTC,CASSGAAGANVLTF
TRBJ2-3,NA,TRBV9,NA,TGTGCCAGCAGCGTCCGTTCGACTGGCACCGAGGATACGCAGTATTTT,CASSVRSTGTEDTQYF
TRBJ2-5,NA,TRBV28,NA,TGTGCCAGCAGTTTAGTCTACCAAGAGACCCAGTACTTC,CASSLVYQETQYF
TRBJ1-2,TRBD1,TRBV4-2,NA,TGTGCCAGCAGCCAACCCGGGACAGGGAACTATGGCTACACCTTC,CASSQPGTGNYGYTF